A single T cell receptor beta chain is shown here with its context. Germline lookup yields CDR1 SGHRS and CDR2 YFSETQ. After removal of 5 bases from V and 5 bases from J, the junction contained 9 bases not matched to a gene. This CDR3 has 14 amino acids. These data belong to a study of tumor-infiltrating lymphocytes in localized non-small cell lung cancer. The protocol was immunoSEQ multiplex PCR, while the TCRdb copy is restricted to in-frame clones and leaves out a portion. The sample carries 10,000 to 15,000 clones, 80% to 90% recorded once. The sequence was obtained from a human donor with non-small cell lung cancer. The J gene is TRBJ2-7, the V gene TRBV5-1; 8 bases align to TRBD2. The specimen was uninvolved lung tissue not adjacent to the tumor. The CDR3 DNA sequence: TGCGCCAGCAGACCGAGCGGGGGACACAACGAGCAGTACTTC. This sequence encodes CASRPSGGHNEQYF.